Detailed here is one T cell receptor (beta chain). This clone was observed a handful of times. Its cognate antigen has yet to be identified. Base-call qualities are not available, and no considerably larger clone is one nucleotide away. The data belong to a study of blood T cell repertoires in COVID-19 (dated by TCRdb to the early 2020s). Study-level background: Samples covering the acute and convalescent phases of COVID-19 were provided by collaborators in the United States, Italy and Spain. The samples were drawn from two sources: the first 160 participants of the ongoing ImmuneRACE study, and 950 to 1,500 subjects contributed by 6 global collaborators. The material from the prospective study consisted of cDNA or gDNA derived from T cells, B-cell-depleted T cells, or PBMCs. Subjects who had been exposed to COVID-19, were actively infected with it, or had recovered from it provided the deeply sampled blood TCRbeta repertoires that made up the dataset. Where available, HLA class I and class II types were obtained from metadata supplied by the sample provider rather than from assay-based typing. The repertoires were released in a freely available public database meant as a resource for research on the immune response to SARS-CoV-2. The sample metadata nearly always contained a de-identified subject ID, COVID-19 status, age in years and sex.

In the prospective study, participants were roughly 18 to 95 years old, resided in around 25 geographic areas of the United States, and were enrolled through a virtual design. In the prospective study, participants were assigned to cohorts based on the clinical history participants reported in a screening survey and a study questionnaire. Exposed participants had been in contact, within 2 weeks of entering the study, with a person who had a PCR-confirmed or clinician-diagnosed case of COVID-19. Mobile phlebotomists in the prospective study collected whole blood, serum and a nasopharyngeal or oropharyngeal swab from every participant. Additional blood draws and questionnaires over an approximately 2-month period could optionally be provided by prospective study participants. Before DNA extraction, prospective study blood samples were shipped either frozen or at room temperature. From cysteine to phenylalanine, the CDR3 is 13 amino acids long. Left in the record is the CDR3 DNA by itself, 39 bases read in frame from the first base. V drops 10 bases and J drops 7 bases, leaving 14 bases in between.

The investigation overall reported the following: How much clinical and demographic metadata was included differed by source and by participant, and the metadata was provided uncurated.

The immunoSEQ Assay, a bias-controlled multiplex PCR, was used to amplify TCRbeta CDR3 regions from genomic DNA. The study's processing was this. Nucleated cell counts per sample were estimated from amplification of reference gene primers within the assay. To quantify the absolute abundance of each unique TCRbeta CDR3 rearrangement, sequence reads were collapsed and filtered. For each sample, productive Simpson clonality was calculated as the square root of Simpson's diversity index over productive rearrangements. TCRdb re-hosts the immuneACCESS table, in-frame sequences only. Its copies lack some clones; in the studies checked, an unresolved V gene accounts for under half of them, and the cause for the rest is not known. V and J calls and clone size come straight from that table; D and trimming were deduced from the DNA. The sample table records a few hundred thousand clones; about 88% of these occur just once. The ten largest clonotypes hold 1.4% of the sample.

This clonotype was sampled from a woman younger than 30 who had been exposed to COVID-19. The V and J genes are TRBV12-3 or TRBV12-4 and TRBJ1-6, with TRBD1 tentatively as D gene (6 bases match). The material sequenced was PBMCs or T cells enriched from blood (not recorded which). The DNA reads as follows: TGTGCCATTCGAACAGGGTACAATTCACCCCTCCACTTT. This translates into CAIRTGYNSPLHF.